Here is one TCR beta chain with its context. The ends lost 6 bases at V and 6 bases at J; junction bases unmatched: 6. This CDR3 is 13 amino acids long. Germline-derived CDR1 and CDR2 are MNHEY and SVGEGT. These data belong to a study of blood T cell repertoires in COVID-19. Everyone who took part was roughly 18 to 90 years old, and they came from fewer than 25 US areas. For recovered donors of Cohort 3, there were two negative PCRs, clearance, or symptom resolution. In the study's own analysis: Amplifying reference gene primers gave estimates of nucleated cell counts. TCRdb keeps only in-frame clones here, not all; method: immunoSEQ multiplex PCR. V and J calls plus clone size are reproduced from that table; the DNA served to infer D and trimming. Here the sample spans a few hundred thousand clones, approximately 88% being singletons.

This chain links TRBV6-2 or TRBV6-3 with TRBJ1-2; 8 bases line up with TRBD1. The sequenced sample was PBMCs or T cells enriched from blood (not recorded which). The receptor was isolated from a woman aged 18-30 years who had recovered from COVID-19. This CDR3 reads CASSRQGRDGYTF. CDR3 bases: TGTGCCAGCAGCCGACAGGGGAGGGATGGCTACACCTTC.